This T cell receptor (beta chain) was observed in a study of blood T cell repertoires in COVID-19. Study-level background: Material from acute and convalescent COVID-19 was sourced from the United States, Italy and Spain.

The CDR3 has 13 amino acids. The germline V gene encodes CDR1 MDHEN and CDR2 SYDVKM. Unmatched junction bases numbered 2, after V lost 3 bases and J lost 8 bases. Study processing details: Reference gene primer amplification gave estimated nucleated cell counts. Sequencing used immunoSEQ multiplex PCR; TCRdb keeps in-frame clones, though not all of them. That table is the source of V, J and clone size, and D and trimming were worked out from the DNA. The repertoire holds about 120,000 clones, with around 90% as singletons. Seattle researchers signed up patients amid active infection and tracked them longitudinally.

Sequencing input: peripheral blood. The gene calls are TRBV28 and TRBJ2-4; 9 bases are shared with TRBD1. This TCR came from a man aged 60 to 75 with COVID-19, enrolled during active disease. CDR3 nucleotides: TGTGCCAGCAGTTTGGGGGACAGGGACATTCAGTACTTC. Amino acid sequence: CASSLGDRDIQYF.